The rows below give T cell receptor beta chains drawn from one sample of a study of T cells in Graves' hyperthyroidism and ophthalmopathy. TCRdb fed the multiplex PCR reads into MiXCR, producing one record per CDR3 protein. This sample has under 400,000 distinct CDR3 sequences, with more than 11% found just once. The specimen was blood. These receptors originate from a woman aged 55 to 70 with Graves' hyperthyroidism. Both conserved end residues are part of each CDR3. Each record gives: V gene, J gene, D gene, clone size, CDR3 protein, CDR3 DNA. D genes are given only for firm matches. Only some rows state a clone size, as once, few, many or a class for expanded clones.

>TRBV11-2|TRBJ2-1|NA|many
CASSLVPYYNEQFF
TGTGCCAGCAGCTTAGTACCCTACTACAATGAGCAGTTCTTC
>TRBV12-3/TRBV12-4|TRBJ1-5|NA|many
CASSLAPQDYSNQPQHF
TGTGCCAGCAGTTTAGCGCCCCAGGATTATAGCAATCAGCCCCAGCATTTT
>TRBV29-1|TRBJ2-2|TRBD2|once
CSVRGGGVKLFF
TGCAGCGTTCGTGGGGGAGGGGTTAAGCTGTTTTTT
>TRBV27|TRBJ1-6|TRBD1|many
CASRKPGQGGLDLHF
TGTGCCAGCAGGAAACCGGGACAGGGAGGGTTAGACCTCCACTTT
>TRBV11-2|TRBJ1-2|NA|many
CASSSDPTAQGRDGYTF
TGTGCCAGCAGCTCCGACCCCACCGCGCAGGGAAGGGACGGCTACACCTTC
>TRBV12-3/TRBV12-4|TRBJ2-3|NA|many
CASTPRTTDTQYF
TGTGCCAGCACCCCCCGGACCACAGATACGCAGTATTTT
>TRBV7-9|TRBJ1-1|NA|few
CASSYRLTTATEAFF
TGTGCCAGCAGCTATAGACTTACCACGGCCACTGAAGCTTTCTTT
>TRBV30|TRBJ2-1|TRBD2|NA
CGRGTSIGNEQFF
TGTGGCCGCGGGACTAGCATAGGGAATGAGCAGTTCTTC
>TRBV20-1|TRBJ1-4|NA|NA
CSVSATNEKLFF
TGCAGTGTATCTGCAACTAATGAAAAACTGTTTTTT
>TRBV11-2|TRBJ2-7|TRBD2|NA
CASSLEGSWAGGPSYEQYF
TGTGCCAGCAGCTTAGAAGGGAGTTGGGCGGGAGGGCCCTCCTACGAGCAGTACTTC
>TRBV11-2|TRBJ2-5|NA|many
CASSSAAGTETQYF
TGTGCCAGCAGCTCGGCTGCGGGCACGGAGACCCAGTACTTC
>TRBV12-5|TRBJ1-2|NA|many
CASGLVIGTVDANYGYTF
TGTGCTAGTGGTTTGGTCATCGGGACGGTGGACGCTAACTATGGCTACACCTTC
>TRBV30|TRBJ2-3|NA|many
CAWSSNTDTQYF
TGTGCCTGGAGTTCGAACACAGATACGCAGTATTTT
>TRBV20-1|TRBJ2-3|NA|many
CSARRELSTDTQYF
TGCAGTGCTAGACGGGAGCTGAGCACAGATACGCAGTATTTT
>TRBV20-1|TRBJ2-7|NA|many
CSASKGTLLIEQYF
TGCAGTGCTAGTAAGGGTACCCTTTTGATCGAGCAGTACTTC
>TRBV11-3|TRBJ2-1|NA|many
CASSSRRGEQFF
TGTGCCAGCAGCTCCCGCCGTGGTGAGCAGTTCTTC
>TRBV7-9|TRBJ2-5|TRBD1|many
CASSLRTGTETQYF
TGTGCCAGCAGCTTAAGGACAGGGACGGAGACCCAGTACTTC
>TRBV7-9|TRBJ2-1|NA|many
CASSTVARANEQFF
TGTGCCAGCAGCACAGTCGCGAGGGCCAATGAGCAGTTCTTC
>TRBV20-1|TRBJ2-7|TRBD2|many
CSAGTSYEQYF
TGCAGTGCTGGGACTAGCTACGAGCAGTACTTC
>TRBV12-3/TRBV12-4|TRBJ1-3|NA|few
CASSVFSGNTIYF
TGTGCCAGCAGCGTATTCTCTGGAAACACCATATATTTT
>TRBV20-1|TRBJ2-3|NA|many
CSVRLGTDTQYF
TGCAGTGTCAGGCTAGGCACAGATACGCAGTATTTT
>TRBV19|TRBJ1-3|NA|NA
CASSSDRAQLTIYF
TGTGCCAGTAGTTCGGACCGGGCCCAGCTCACCATATATTTT
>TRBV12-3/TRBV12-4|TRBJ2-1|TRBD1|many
CASSYGTANEQFF
TGTGCCAGCAGCTATGGGACAGCCAATGAGCAGTTCTTC
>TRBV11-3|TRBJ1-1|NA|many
CASSLGGSSTEAFF
TGTGCCAGCAGCTTGGGAGGGAGCAGCACTGAAGCTTTCTTT
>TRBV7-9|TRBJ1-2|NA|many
CASSHRTDGHYGYTF
TGTGCCAGCAGCCACCGGACTGACGGGCACTATGGCTACACCTTC